The entry that follows covers one T cell receptor beta chain sequence. The sample belongs to a study of blood T cell repertoires in COVID-19. Study-level information: The study drew acute and convalescent COVID-19 samples from the United States, Italy and Spain. Sample material is recorded as cDNA or gDNA derived from T cells, B-cell-depleted T cells, or PBMCs.

In the authors' workflow: Amplification with reference gene primers provided the estimates of nucleated cell counts. Repertoires were generated with immunoSEQ multiplex PCR, while TCRdb's copy carries only in-frame clones and drops some. V and J calls and clone size are those listed in that table; D and trimming were worked out from the DNA. The table records roughly 80,000 clones, about four fifths of them present only once. CDR1 and CDR2 (germline): MNHEY, SMNVEV (reference sequence). This CDR3 spans 14 amino acids. Trimming removed 3 bases at V and 0 bases at J, with 9 bases between. Sequences were obtained from peripheral blood. This TCR came from a human donor in a cohort sampled during active COVID-19. The chain recombines TRBV27 with TRBJ2-7, with D maybe TRBD2 (5 bases). DNA for the CDR3: TGTGCCAGCAGTTTCGAGGGTCCCTCCTACGAGCAGTACTTC. Its protein product is CASSFEGPSYEQYF.